The 9 T cell receptor beta chains reported below all come from one sample, sequenced in a study of shared clonotypes between healthy human individuals. Terminally differentiated effector memory CD45RA+ cells were excluded by CCR7 positive selection of CD45RO-negative cells. Only in-frame clones appear in the TCRdb table, and some are missing; sequencing was by immunoSEQ multiplex PCR. The sample lists roughly 2,000,000 clones, around 96% occurring once. The sample comprised naive CD8+ T cells sorted from blood. All receptors come from a man aged 18-30 years in good health.

The chain uses TRBV28 and TRBJ2-7, with D perhaps TRBD2 (6 bases). CDR1 MDHEN and CDR2 SYDVKM come from the germline V gene. Trimming left V 6 bases short and J 4 bases short, with 19 bases between. CDR3 length: 15 amino acids. In nucleotides, the CDR3 is TGTGCCAGCAGCCACCGGGACTTGCCGCCTTACGAGCAGTACTTC. Translation gives CASSHRDLPPYEQYF.

CDR3 DNA: TGTGCCACCAGCAGCGCAACAGGGGGCCTAAGCACAGATACGCAGTATTTT. It is translated as CATSSATGGLSTDTQYF. The chain carries TRBV15 and TRBJ2-3, with 9 bases that match TRBD1. Germline lookup yields CDR1 LNHNV and CDR2 YYDKDF (reference sequence). This CDR3 comprises 17 residues. V shed 3 bases and J 0 bases; nucleotides not matched to a gene: 7.

The chain combines TRBV7-8 with TRBJ2-7, with 15 bases fitting TRBD2. The CDR3 runs to 18 residues. The V segment lost 4 bases and the J segment 5 bases; nucleotides outside the gene matches: 12. CDR1 and CDR2 (germline): SGHVS, FQNEAQ. In DNA form, the CDR3 reads TGTGCCAGCAGCTCGGGACTAGCGGGAGGACCGCTCTTGGACGAGCAGTACTTC. Protein product: CASSSGLAGGPLLDEQYF.

This chain joins TRBV5-4 and TRBJ1-2; D may be TRBD1 (5 bases). The V end lost 0 bases, the J end lost 3 bases, and 12 bases lay between the germline ends. The CDR3 has 15 amino acids. The germline V gene has CDR1 SGHNT and CDR2 YYREEE (reference sequence). The CDR3 region is CASSLEAFRDYGYTF. CDR3 nucleotides: TGTGCCAGCAGCTTGGAGGCCTTCAGGGACTATGGCTACACCTTC. The whole variable domain, remainder taken from reference TRBV5-4 and TRBJ1-2, is ETGVTQSPTHLIKTRGQQVTLRCSSQSGHNTVSWYQQALGQGPQFIFQYYREEENGRGNFPPRFSGLQFPNYSSELNVNALELDDSALYLCASSLEAFRDYGYTFGSGTRLTVV.

Here the CDR3 DNA reads TGCGCCAGCAGCCAAGATGGGGTGCGATGGTCCGGGGAGCTGTTTTTT. This translates into CASSQDGVRWSGELFF. V gene TRBV4-1 combines with J gene TRBJ2-2; D is ambiguous. This CDR3 comprises 16 residues. In germline, CDR1 is MGHRA, CDR2 YSYEKL. V was shortened by 0 bases and J by 6 bases, with 14 bases between the two germline ends.

This chain connects TRBV6-6 to TRBJ1-1; no reliable D call. The CDR3 is 16 residues long. Germline V gene sequence: CDR1 MNHNY, CDR2 SVGAGI (reference sequence). Trimming stripped 4 bases from V and 4 bases from J, with 19 bases between. In DNA, the CDR3 is TGTGCCAGCAGTTGGGCGCCTGGGGAAACGGGCACTGAAGCTTTCTTT. It yields the protein CASSWAPGETGTEAFF.

The genes are TRBV6-5 and TRBJ1-6, with 9 bases that match TRBD1. Trimming removed 6 bases from V and 10 bases from J; junction bases left unmatched: 7. CDR3 size: 14 residues. Germline CDR1 and CDR2: MNHEY and SVGAGI. The CDR3 sequence is CASSQGTGTSPLHF. The CDR3 region has the DNA TGTGCCAGCAGCCAAGGGACAGGGACCTCACCCCTCCACTTT.

The V call is TRBV30, the J call TRBJ2-7; D not resolved. The V gene lost 3 bases and the J gene lost 5 bases, with 17 bases spanning the gap. CDR1 is GTSNPN, CDR2 SVGIG, per germline (reference sequence). The CDR3 runs 14 residues. The CDR3 sequence: CAWRGPFRGDEQYF. For the CDR3, the DNA is TGTGCCTGGAGGGGCCCCTTTAGAGGTGACGAGCAGTACTTC.

The chain uses TRBV2 and TRBJ1-4; 8 bases are a match to TRBD1. Germline trimming cut 6 bases from V and 3 bases from J; bases unmatched to any gene: 3. The CDR3 is 14 amino acids. Germline CDR1 is SNHLY and CDR2 is FYNNEI. CDR3 in amino acids: CASRTTGANEKLFF. CDR3 DNA sequence: TGTGCCAGCAGGACGACAGGGGCTAATGAAAAACTGTTTTTT.